This T cell receptor beta chain stems from a study of cytomegalovirus exposure and HLA in healthy donors. Study-level information: Caucasian-associated ancestry cluster membership applied to just over 80% of over 350 genotyped donors.

PCR involved 60 Vbeta and 13 Jbeta primers. The repertoire was sequenced with immunoSEQ multiplex PCR; TCRdb's copy has only in-frame clones and lacks some. The sample carries 70,000 to 90,000 clones, 65% to 90% recorded once. The CDR3 runs 15 residues. The trim removed 1 base at V and 1 base at J, leaving 4 bases unmatched. Germline assignment: CDR1 SGHRS and CDR2 YFSETQ. The TCR originated in a man between 65 and 79 years old in good health and CMV-seropositive. This chain joins TRBV5-1 and TRBJ1-1, with 7 bases matching TRBD1. Sequenced material: PBMCs. CDR3 nucleotides: TGCGCCAGCAGCTTGAGTGGGACAGCGAACACTGAAGCTTTCTTT. This codes for CASSLSGTANTEAFF. Looking up the rest from reference TRBV5-1 and TRBJ1-1 gives the full variable domain: KAGVTQTPRYLIKTRGQQVTLSCSPISGHRSVSWYQQTPGQGLQFLFEYFSETQRNKGNFPGRFSGRQFSNSRSEMNVSTLELGDSALYLCASSLSGTANTEAFFGQGTRLTVV.